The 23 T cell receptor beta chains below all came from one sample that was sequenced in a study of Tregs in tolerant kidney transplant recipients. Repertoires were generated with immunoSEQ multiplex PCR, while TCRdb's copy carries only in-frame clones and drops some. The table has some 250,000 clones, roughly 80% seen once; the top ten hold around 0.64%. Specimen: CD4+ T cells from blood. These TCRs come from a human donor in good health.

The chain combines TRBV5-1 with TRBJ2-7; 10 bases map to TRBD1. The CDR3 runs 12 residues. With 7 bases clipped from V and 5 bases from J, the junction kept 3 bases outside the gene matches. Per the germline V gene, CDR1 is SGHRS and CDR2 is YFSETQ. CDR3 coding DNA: TGCGCCAGCGAAGGACAGGGGGACGAGCAGTACTTC. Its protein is CASEGQGDEQYF.

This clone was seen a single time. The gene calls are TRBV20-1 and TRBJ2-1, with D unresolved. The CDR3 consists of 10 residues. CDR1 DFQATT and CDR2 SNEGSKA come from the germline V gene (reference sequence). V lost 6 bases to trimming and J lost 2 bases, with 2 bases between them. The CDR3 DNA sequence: TGCAGTGCCCCCTACAATGAGCAGTTCTTC. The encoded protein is CSAPYNEQFF.

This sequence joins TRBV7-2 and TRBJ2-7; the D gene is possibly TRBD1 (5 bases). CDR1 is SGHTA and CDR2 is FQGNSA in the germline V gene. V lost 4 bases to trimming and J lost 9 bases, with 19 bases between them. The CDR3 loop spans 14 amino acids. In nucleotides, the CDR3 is TGTGCCAGCAGCTCAGCTGGGATCGGACAAACGCAGTACTTC. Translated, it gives CASSSAGIGQTQYF.

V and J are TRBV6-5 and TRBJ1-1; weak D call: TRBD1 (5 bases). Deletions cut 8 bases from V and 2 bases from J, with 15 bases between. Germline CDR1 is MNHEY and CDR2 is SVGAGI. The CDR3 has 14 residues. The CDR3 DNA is TGTGCCAGCCGTGCCCCCGGGGGAAACACTGAAGCTTTCTTT. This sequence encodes CASRAPGGNTEAFF.

The CDR3 region is CASSSLGGYEQYF. In nucleotides, the CDR3 is TGTGCCAGCAGTTCTTTGGGCGGCTACGAGCAGTACTTC. The chain couples TRBV6-5 to TRBJ2-7; no firm D call. CDR3 length: 13 amino acids. Per the germline V gene, CDR1 is MNHEY and CDR2 is SVGAGI. V lost 4 bases and J 3 bases, leaving 10 bases between the germline ends.

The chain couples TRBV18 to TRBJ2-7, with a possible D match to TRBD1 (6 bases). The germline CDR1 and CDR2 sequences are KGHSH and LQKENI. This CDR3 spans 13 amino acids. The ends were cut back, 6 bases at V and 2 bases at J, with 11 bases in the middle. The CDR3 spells CASSLQGPYEQYF. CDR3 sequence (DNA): TGTGCCAGCTCTTTACAGGGACCCTACGAGCAGTACTTC. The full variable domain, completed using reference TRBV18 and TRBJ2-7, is NAGVMQNPRHLVRRRGQEARLRCSPMKGHSHVYWYRQLPEEGLKFMVYLQKENIIDESGMPKERFSAEFPKEGPSILRIQQVVRGDSAAYFCASSLQGPYEQYFGPGTRLTVT.

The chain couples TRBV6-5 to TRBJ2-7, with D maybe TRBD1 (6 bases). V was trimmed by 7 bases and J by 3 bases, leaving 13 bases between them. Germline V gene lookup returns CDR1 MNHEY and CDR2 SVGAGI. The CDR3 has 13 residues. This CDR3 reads CASTQGPGYEQYF. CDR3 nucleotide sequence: TGTGCCAGCACCCAGGGGCCTGGCTACGAGCAGTACTTC.

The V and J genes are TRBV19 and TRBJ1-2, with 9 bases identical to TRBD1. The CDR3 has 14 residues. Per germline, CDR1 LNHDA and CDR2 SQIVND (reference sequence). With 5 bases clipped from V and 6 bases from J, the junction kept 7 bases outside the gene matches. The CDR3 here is CASSLKRDRDGYTF. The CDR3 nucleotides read TGTGCCAGTAGTTTAAAACGGGACAGGGATGGCTACACCTTC.

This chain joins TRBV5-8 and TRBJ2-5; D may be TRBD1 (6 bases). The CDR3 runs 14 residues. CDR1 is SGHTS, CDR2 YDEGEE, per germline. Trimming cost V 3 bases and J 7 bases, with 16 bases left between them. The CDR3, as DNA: TGTGCCAGCAGCTGGAGGACGGACAGAGGGACCCAGTACTTC. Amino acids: CASSWRTDRGTQYF.

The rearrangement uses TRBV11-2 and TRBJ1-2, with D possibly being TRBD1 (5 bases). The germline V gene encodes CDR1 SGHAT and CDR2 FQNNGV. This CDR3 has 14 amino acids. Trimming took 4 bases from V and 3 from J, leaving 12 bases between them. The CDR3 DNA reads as TGTGCCAGCAGCTCTCCCAGGGCCTACTATGGCTACACCTTC. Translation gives CASSSPRAYYGYTF.

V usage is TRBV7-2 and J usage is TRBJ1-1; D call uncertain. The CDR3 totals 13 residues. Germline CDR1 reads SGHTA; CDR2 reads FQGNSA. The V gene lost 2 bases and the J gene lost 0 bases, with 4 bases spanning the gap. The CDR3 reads CASSLRLNTEAFF. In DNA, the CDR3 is TGTGCCAGCAGCTTAAGGTTGAACACTGAAGCTTTCTTT.

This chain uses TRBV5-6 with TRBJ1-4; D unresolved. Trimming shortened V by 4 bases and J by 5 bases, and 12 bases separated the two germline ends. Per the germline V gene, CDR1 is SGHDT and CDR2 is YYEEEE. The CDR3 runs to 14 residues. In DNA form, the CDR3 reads TGTGCCAGCAGCCCCTCACGACGGAATGAAAAACTGTTTTTT. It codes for CASSPSRRNEKLFF. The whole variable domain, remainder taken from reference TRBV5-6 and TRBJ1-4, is DAGVTQSPTHLIKTRGQQVTLRCSPKSGHDTVSWYQQALGQGPQFIFQYYEEEERQRGNFPDRFSGHQFPNYSSELNVNALLLGDSALYLCASSPSRRNEKLFFGSGTQLSVL.

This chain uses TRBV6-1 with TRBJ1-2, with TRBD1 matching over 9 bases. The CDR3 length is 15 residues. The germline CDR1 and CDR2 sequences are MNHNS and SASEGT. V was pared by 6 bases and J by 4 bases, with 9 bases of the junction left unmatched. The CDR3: CASRTTGGEIYGYTF. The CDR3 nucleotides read TGTGCCAGCAGGACAACAGGGGGCGAAATCTATGGCTACACCTTC.

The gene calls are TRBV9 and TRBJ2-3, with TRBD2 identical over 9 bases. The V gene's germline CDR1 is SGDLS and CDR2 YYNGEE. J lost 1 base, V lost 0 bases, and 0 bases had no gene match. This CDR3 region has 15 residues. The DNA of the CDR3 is TGTGCCAGCAGCGTAGTAGCGGGGGGCACAGATACGCAGTATTTT. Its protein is CASSVVAGGTDTQYF.

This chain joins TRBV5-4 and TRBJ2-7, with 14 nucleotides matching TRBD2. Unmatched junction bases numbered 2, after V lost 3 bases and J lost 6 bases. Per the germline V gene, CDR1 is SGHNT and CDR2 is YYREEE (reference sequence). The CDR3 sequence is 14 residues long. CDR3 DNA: TGTGCCAGCAGCTCGGGACTAGCGGGAGTCGAGCAGTACTTC. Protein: CASSSGLAGVEQYF.

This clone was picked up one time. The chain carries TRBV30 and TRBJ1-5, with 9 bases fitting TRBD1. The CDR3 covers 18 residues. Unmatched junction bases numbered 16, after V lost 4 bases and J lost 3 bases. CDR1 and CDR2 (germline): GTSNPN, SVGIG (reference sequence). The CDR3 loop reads CAWTKRNRGQGNNQPQHF. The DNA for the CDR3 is TGTGCCTGGACCAAAAGAAACAGGGGGCAGGGGAACAATCAGCCCCAGCATTTT.

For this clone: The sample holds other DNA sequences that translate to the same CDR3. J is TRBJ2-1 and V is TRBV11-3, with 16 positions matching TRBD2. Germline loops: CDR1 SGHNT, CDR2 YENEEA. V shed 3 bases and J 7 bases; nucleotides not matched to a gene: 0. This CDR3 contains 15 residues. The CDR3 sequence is CASSLGLAGGNEQFF. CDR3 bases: TGTGCCAGCAGCTTGGGACTAGCGGGAGGGAATGAGCAGTTCTTC.

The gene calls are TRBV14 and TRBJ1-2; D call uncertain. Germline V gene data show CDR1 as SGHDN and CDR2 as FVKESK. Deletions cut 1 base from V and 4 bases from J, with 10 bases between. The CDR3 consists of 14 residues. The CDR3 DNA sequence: TGTGCCAGCAGCCAAGGTTTGGAAATCTATGGCTACACCTTC. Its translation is CASSQGLEIYGYTF.

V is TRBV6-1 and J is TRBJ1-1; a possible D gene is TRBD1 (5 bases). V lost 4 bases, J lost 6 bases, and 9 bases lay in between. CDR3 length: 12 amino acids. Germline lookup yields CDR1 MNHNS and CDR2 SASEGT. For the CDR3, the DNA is TGTGCCAGCAGTGCAGGGTTGGCTGAAGCTTTCTTT. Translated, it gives CASSAGLAEAFF.

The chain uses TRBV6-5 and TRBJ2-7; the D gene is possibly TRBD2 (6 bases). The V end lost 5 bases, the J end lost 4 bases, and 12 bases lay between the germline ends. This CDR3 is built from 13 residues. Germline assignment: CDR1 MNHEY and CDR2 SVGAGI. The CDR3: CASSLGTFYEQYF. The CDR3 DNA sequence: TGTGCCAGCAGTCTCGGGACTTTTTACGAGCAGTACTTC.

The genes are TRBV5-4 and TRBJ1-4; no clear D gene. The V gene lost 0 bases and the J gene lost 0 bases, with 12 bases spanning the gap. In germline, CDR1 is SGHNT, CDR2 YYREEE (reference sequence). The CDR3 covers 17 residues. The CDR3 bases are TGTGCCAGCAGCTTGGCCCGGGGTCGGGCAACTAATGAAAAACTGTTTTTT. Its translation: CASSLARGRATNEKLFF.

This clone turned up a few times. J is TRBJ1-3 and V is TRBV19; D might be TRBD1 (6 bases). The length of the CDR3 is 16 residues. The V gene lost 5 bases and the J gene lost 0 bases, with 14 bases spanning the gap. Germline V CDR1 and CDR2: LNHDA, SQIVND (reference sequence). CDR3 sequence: CASSLPQGLSGNTIYF. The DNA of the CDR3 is TGTGCCAGTAGTTTGCCCCAGGGGCTCTCTGGAAACACCATATATTTT. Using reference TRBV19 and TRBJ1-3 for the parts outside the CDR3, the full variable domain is DGGITQSPKYLFRKEGQNVTLSCEQNLNHDAMYWYRQDPGQGLRLIYYSQIVNDFQKGDIAEGYSVSREKKESFPLTVTSAQKNPTAFYLCASSLPQGLSGNTIYFGEGSWLTVV.

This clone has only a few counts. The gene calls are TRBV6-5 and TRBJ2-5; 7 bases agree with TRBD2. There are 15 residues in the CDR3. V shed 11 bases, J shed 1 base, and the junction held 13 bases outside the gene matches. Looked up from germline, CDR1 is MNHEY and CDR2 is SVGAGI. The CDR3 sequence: CAGMAGGTAQETQYF. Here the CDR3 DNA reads TGTGCCGGGATGGCCGGGGGGACGGCCCAAGAGACCCAGTACTTC.